The 18 T cell receptor beta chains in this list originate from one sample, sequenced in a study of Graves' ophthalmopathy and Graves' hyperthyroidism. Amplifying from RNA transcripts, the study obtained TCR beta CDR3 regions. The library came from an HTBI-primed first-round RT-PCR and a second-round multiplex PCR. Via MiXCR, TCRdb re-called the multiplex PCR reads, giving one row per CDR3 protein. The sample consists of approximately 1.2 million distinct CDR3 sequences, about two fifths of them appearing once. The specimen was peripheral blood or thyroid tissue (not recorded which). These receptors were obtained from an adult man with Graves' hyperthyroidism.

The table lists this clonotype with many counts. The V gene is TRBV15, the J gene TRBJ2-6; D unresolved. V was trimmed by 0 bases and J by 0 bases, leaving 6 bases between them. The germline V gene encodes CDR1 LNHNV and CDR2 YYDKDF (reference sequence). The CDR3 is 16 residues long. The CDR3 spells CATSRDPRSGANVLTF. The CDR3, as DNA: TGTGCCACCAGCAGAGATCCCCGCTCTGGGGCCAACGTCCTGACTTTC.

The chain is built from TRBV19 and TRBJ2-5; TRBD1 aligns across 10 bases. The CDR3 runs to 16 residues. Germline CDR1 is LNHDA and CDR2 is SQIVND (reference sequence). The V and J ends lost 10 bases and 9 bases, in that order; junction bases with no gene match: 20. This CDR3 reads CATKGQGIYSNQPQYF. CDR3 sequence (DNA): TGTGCCACAAAGGGACAGGGGATCTATAGCAATCAGCCCCAGTACTTC.

The chain employs TRBV29-1 and TRBJ1-1, with 7 nucleotides matching TRBD1. The CDR3 length is 14 residues. The germline gives CDR1 SQVTM, CDR2 ANQGSEA. The J segment lost 7 bases and the V segment lost 4 bases, leaving 12 bases of the junction unmatched. CDR3 loop: CSVGGQASSREAFF. CDR3 DNA sequence: TGCAGCGTTGGCGGACAGGCATCATCGCGTGAAGCTTTCTTT.

This clonotype showed up many times. This chain connects TRBV7-9 to TRBJ2-2; D is possibly TRBD1 (5 bases). Germline values: CDR1 SEHNR, CDR2 FQNEAQ (reference sequence). The CDR3 length is 13 residues. The V and J ends lost 3 bases and 6 bases respectively, with 8 bases between them. The CDR3 sequence: CASSFSGPGELFF. CDR3 DNA: TGTGCCAGCAGCTTCTCAGGGCCCGGGGAGCTGTTTTTT.

This clonotype was recorded at least ten times. This chain links TRBV7-2 with TRBJ1-5; D not resolved. Between the trimmed V and J ends, which lost 2 bases and 2 bases, there was a span of 4 bases. CDR3 length equals 13 residues. CDR1 SGHTA and CDR2 FQGNSA come from the germline V gene. The CDR3 spells CASSLSGNQPQHF. The CDR3 nucleotides read TGTGCCAGCAGCTTAAGCGGCAATCAGCCCCAGCATTTT.

The table lists this clonotype with many counts. This chain joins TRBV7-9 and TRBJ1-6; tentatively, D is TRBD1 (5 bases). Germline V CDR1 and CDR2: SEHNR, FQNEAQ (reference sequence). CDR3 length: 16 amino acids. Trimming removed 4 bases from V and 13 bases from J, with 23 bases in between. CDR3 DNA sequence: TGTGCCAGCAGCTCCTCACGAGAGGCAGAGGGACGGCCCCTCCACTTT. It translates to CASSSSREAEGRPLHF.

Ten or more counts support this clonotype. The DNA of the CDR3 is TGTGCCACCAGCAGAGGCCTCTCGGGTCGGTACTTC. This encodes CATSRGLSGRYF. The chain has TRBV15 and TRBJ2-5; D is ambiguous. Germline-derived CDR1 and CDR2 are LNHNV and YYDKDF (reference sequence). With 1 base removed from V and 13 bases from J, the gap between germline ends came to 13 bases. The length of the CDR3 is 12 residues.

The chain links TRBV5-6 to TRBJ1-1; unclear D gene. This CDR3 comprises 17 residues. V shed 3 bases and J shed 5 bases, with 23 bases lying between them. Germline lookup yields CDR1 SGHDT and CDR2 YYEEEE. The CDR3 loop reads CASSSLREGLKRTEAFF. Here the CDR3 DNA reads TGTGCCAGCAGCTCCCTCCGGGAGGGTCTAAAACGTACTGAAGCTTTCTTT.

This clonotype was seen a single time. A read error may be the cause here, since a much bigger clone is one base away. This rearrangement joins TRBV5-1 to TRBJ1-5; D call uncertain. Trimming shortened V by 6 bases and J by 10 bases, and 5 bases separated the two germline ends. The germline gives CDR1 SGHRS, CDR2 YFSETQ. The CDR3 spans 9 residues. CDR3 protein: CASTAPQHF. The DNA of the CDR3 is TGCGCCAGCACGGCCCCCCAGCATTTT.

The gene calls are TRBV4-1 and TRBJ2-7; 11 bases are a match to TRBD2. Per germline, CDR1 MGHRA and CDR2 YSYEKL. The CDR3 covers 15 residues. The junction had 5 bases not matched to a gene; V was cut back by 3 bases and J by 4 bases. The CDR3 DNA sequence: TGCGCCAGCAGCCAGATGACTAGCGGGACATACGAGCAGTACTTC. Protein: CASSQMTSGTYEQYF.

This clonotype was seen many times. J is TRBJ1-2 and V is TRBV19; D unclear. Germline V gene data show CDR1 as LNHDA and CDR2 as SQIVND (reference sequence). The CDR3 extends over 13 amino acids. V dropped 8 bases and J dropped 2 bases, with 12 bases sitting between them. The CDR3 DNA reads TGTGCCAGTCAATCTGCCAGGAACTATGGCTACACCTTC. Translating it yields CASQSARNYGYTF.

The sample holds one count of this clonotype. Here the CDR3 DNA reads TGTGCCAGTAGTCAGGGGGTAGGCGATGGCTACACCTTC. The encoded protein is CASSQGVGDGYTF. The rearrangement joins TRBV19 to TRBJ1-2; 7 bases are a match to TRBD1. V was pared by 5 bases and J by 6 bases, with 6 bases of the junction left unmatched. The CDR3 contains 13 residues. Looked up from germline, CDR1 is LNHDA and CDR2 is SQIVND (reference sequence).

The chain employs TRBV9 and TRBJ1-2; 8 nucleotides agree with TRBD1. The CDR3 has 15 amino acids. CDR1 is SGDLS and CDR2 is YYNGEE in the germline V gene. V trimming: 5 bases; J trimming: 1 base; junction bases outside the gene matches: 7. CDR3 sequence (DNA): TGTGCCAGCAGTCCATGGACAGGGAATAACTATGGCTACACCTTC. The encoded protein is CASSPWTGNNYGYTF.

This clonotype was recorded many times. V usage is TRBV7-9 and J usage is TRBJ2-7, with 10 positions matching TRBD1. This CDR3 is built from 16 residues. The germline gives CDR1 SEHNR, CDR2 FQNEAQ (reference sequence). V lost 2 bases, J lost 4 bases, and 8 bases stayed unmatched. In DNA, the CDR3 is TGTGCCAGCAGCTTATCCCCCGGGACAGGGGTTTACGAGCAGTACTTC. It translates to CASSLSPGTGVYEQYF.

Points on this clonotype: Given a much more abundant clone one base away, this may be a read error. The chain joins TRBV5-4 to TRBJ1-2; D call uncertain. The CDR3 covers 15 residues. The V gene's germline CDR1 is SGHNT and CDR2 YYREEE (reference sequence). The CDR3 sequence: CASSPRGLGPGGHTF. The CDR3 DNA sequence: TGTGCCAGCAGCCCTCGCGGGCTGGGCCCCGGTGGCCACACCTTC.

This clonotype was picked up a small number of times. A much larger clone differs from this one at a single base, so this may be a read error. The chain couples TRBV29-1 to TRBJ1-2; 9 positions match TRBD1. Germline CDR1 and CDR2: SQVTM and ANQGSEA. V trimming: 6 bases; J trimming: 4 bases; junction bases outside the gene matches: 6. The CDR3 is 13 amino acids. The CDR3 nucleotides are TGCAGCGTCCGGACAGGGGAAGGCTATGGCTACACCTTC. Residues: CSVRTGEGYGYTF.

This sequence joins TRBV4-3 and TRBJ2-5; D might be TRBD2 (5 bases). Per germline, CDR1 LGHNA and CDR2 YSLEER. Trimming left V 0 bases short and J 3 bases short, with 23 bases between. The CDR3 has 19 residues. The CDR3 bases are TGCGCCAGCAGCCAAGAAGTTGGCAGCGGCACCTCTCAGAAAGAGACCCAGTACTTC. Translating gives CASSQEVGSGTSQKETQYF.

This clonotype was picked up many times. V is TRBV4-1 and J is TRBJ2-5, with 7 nucleotides matching TRBD1. The CDR3 has 14 amino acids. The V gene end was trimmed by 0 bases and the J gene end by 5 bases; junction bases not matched to a gene: 3. Germline CDR1 MGHRA, CDR2 YSYEKL. The CDR3 DNA reads as TGCGCCAGCAGCCAAGACGACAGGGTTGAGACCCAGTACTTC. Protein sequence: CASSQDDRVETQYF.